This T cell receptor (beta chain) is drawn from a study of blood T cells in healthy people across ages. Study-wide points: Both higher diversity and more naive CD4+ cells marked long-lived donors when set against aged donors. The donors' CMV status was not determined, possibly confounding changes in expanded clonotypes. Age showed a roughly linear inverse relationship with TCR beta diversity per million T cells.

CDR1 and CDR2 from the germline V gene are DFQATT and SNEGSKA (reference sequence). V gave up 0 bases and J gave up 8 bases, with 13 bases separating them. CDR3 length: 13 amino acids. About this clonotype: Antigen: not known.

Primers used in a second PCR of about 7 to 12 cycles were a sample-barcoded 5' primer and a J-beta primer mix. TCRdb re-derived calls from the 5' RACE reads in MiXCR, one entry per CDR3 protein. The data contain approximately 820,000 distinct CDR3 sequences, 44% of them singletons. The sample consisted of blood. The V call is TRBV20-1, the J call TRBJ1-1, with D hard to call. The TCR was taken from a man in his 60s in good health. CDR3 DNA: TGCAGTGCTAGAGATCAAAGCGGTGGCGAAGCTTTCTTT. This encodes CSARDQSGGEAFF.